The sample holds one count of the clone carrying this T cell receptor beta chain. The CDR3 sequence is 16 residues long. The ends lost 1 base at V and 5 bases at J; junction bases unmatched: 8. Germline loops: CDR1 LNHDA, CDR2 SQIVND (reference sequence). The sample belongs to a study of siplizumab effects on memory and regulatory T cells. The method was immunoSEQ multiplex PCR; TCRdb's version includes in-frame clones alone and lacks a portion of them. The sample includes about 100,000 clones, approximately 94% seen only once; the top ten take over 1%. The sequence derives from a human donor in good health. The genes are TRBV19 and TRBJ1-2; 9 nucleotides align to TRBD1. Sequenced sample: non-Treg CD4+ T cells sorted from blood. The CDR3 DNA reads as TGTGCCAGTAGTATAGGGCCGGGACAGGGCGGTTATGGCTACACCTTC. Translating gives CASSIGPGQGGYGYTF.